This entry lists 28 T cell receptor beta chains sequenced from one sample in a study of PD-1 blockade in classical Hodgkin lymphoma. Profiled with immunoSEQ multiplex PCR; TCRdb holds only in-frame clones, not every one. Here the sample spans some 150,000 clones, 78% being singletons. Every patient experienced relapse after autologous stem cell transplantation, and brentuximab vedotin exposure varied. The specimen comprised peripheral blood mononuclear cells (PBMCs), sampled before the second cycle of nivolumab. The receptors come from a human donor with classical Hodgkin lymphoma.

The V gene is TRBV10-3, the J gene TRBJ1-1; 7 nucleotides agree with TRBD1. J gave up 5 bases and V 0 bases, and 6 bases lay outside the gene matches. Germline CDR1 reads ENHRY; CDR2 reads SYGVKD. The CDR3 spans 15 residues. CDR3 sequence (DNA): TGTGCCATCAGTGAGTCCGAGGGGGCAAGAACTGAAGCTTTCTTT. Protein sequence: CAISESEGARTEAFF.

The V call is TRBV7-6, the J call TRBJ2-1, with TRBD1 matching over 8 bases. CDR1 and CDR2 from the germline V gene are SGHVS and FNYEAQ. V dropped 1 base and J dropped 7; count of bases not matched to a gene: 12. This CDR3 has 17 residues. The CDR3 region is CASSLEARGPMENEQFF. CDR3 DNA sequence: TGTGCCAGCAGCTTAGAGGCCAGGGGGCCGATGGAAAATGAGCAGTTCTTC.

The chain couples TRBV19 to TRBJ1-5, with 10 bases aligning to TRBD1. This CDR3 has 19 residues. The V and J ends lost 1 base and 0 bases, in that order; junction bases with no gene match: 9. The germline CDR1 and CDR2 sequences are LNHDA and SQIVND (reference sequence). The DNA of the CDR3 is TGTGCCAGTAGTATAGTGGGACAGGGGTTTGGGCATAGCAATCAGCCCCAGCATTTT. Translation gives CASSIVGQGFGHSNQPQHF.

The chain couples TRBV2 to TRBJ1-1; D unresolved. The germline V gene has CDR1 SNHLY and CDR2 FYNNEI. This CDR3 contains 14 residues. With 2 bases removed from V and 4 bases from J, the gap between germline ends came to 11 bases. For the CDR3, the DNA is TGTGCCAGCAGTGAATCCCGCGGTGGCACTGAAGCTTTCTTT. It specifies CASSESRGGTEAFF.

The rearrangement uses TRBV7-9 and TRBJ2-4; either TRBD1 or TRBD2 may fit D (5 bases each). CDR3 length: 17 residues. The germline V and J ends were trimmed by 3 bases and 2 bases, with 17 bases remaining between them. Germline-derived CDR1 and CDR2 are SEHNR and FQNEAQ (reference sequence). This CDR3 is CASSLGVYSGSKNIQYF. The CDR3 DNA is TGTGCCAGCAGCTTGGGGGTTTACTCCGGTTCCAAAAACATTCAGTACTTC. The full variable domain, in which reference TRBV7-9 and TRBJ2-4 provide the parts outside the CDR3, is DTGVSQNPRHKITKRGQNVTFRCDPISEHNRLYWYRQTLGQGPEFLTYFQNEAQLEKSRLLSDRFSAERPKGSFSTLEIQRTEQGDSAMYLCASSLGVYSGSKNIQYFGAGTRLSVL.

J is TRBJ1-1 and V is TRBV6-5; no reliable D call. Trimming stripped 7 bases from V and 5 bases from J, with 14 bases between. In germline, CDR1 is MNHEY, CDR2 SVGAGI. The length of the CDR3 is 13 residues. CDR3 nucleotide sequence: TGTGCCAGCATAGGTCGGGGTTCAACTGAAGCTTTCTTT. It translates to CASIGRGSTEAFF.

The sample holds a few counts of this clone. CDR3 sequence (DNA): TGTGCCAGCGGTAGCAGGGCTAGGGAGACCCAGTACTTC. Its protein product is CASGSRARETQYF. The J gene is TRBJ2-5, the V gene TRBV6-1, with D perhaps TRBD1 (5 bases). The CDR3 totals 13 residues. Germline V gene sequence: CDR1 MNHNS, CDR2 SASEGT. V lost 8 bases, J lost 5 bases, and 15 bases lay in between.

The chain employs TRBV7-9 and TRBJ1-1; D call uncertain. CDR3 size: 14 residues. Trimming left V 4 bases short and J 9 bases short, with 18 bases between. Germline CDR1 reads SEHNR; CDR2 reads FQNEAQ (reference sequence). CDR3 sequence: CASSSAGTQGKAFF. CDR3 nucleotide sequence: TGTGCCAGCAGCTCAGCCGGAACACAAGGAAAAGCTTTCTTT.

This clone was counted between two and nine times. V is TRBV5-6 and J is TRBJ1-2, with D possibly matching TRBD1 (5 bases). Germline CDR1 and CDR2: SGHDT and YYEEEE. V was trimmed by 4 bases and J by 4 bases, leaving 11 bases between them. CDR3 size: 13 residues. The CDR3 spells CASSVGTSYGYTF. CDR3 sequence (DNA): TGTGCCAGCAGCGTGGGGACCTCCTATGGCTACACCTTC.

This sequence joins TRBV5-1 and TRBJ2-7; a possible D gene is TRBD1 (5 bases). The CDR3 covers 16 residues. The V end was cut by 2 bases, the J end by 1 base, with 16 bases between. Germline CDR1 SGHRS, CDR2 YFSETQ. The CDR3 coding sequence is TGCGCCAGCAGCTTAGGGGTGGCGCCCTCATCCTACGAGCAGTACTTC. Its translation: CASSLGVAPSSYEQYF.

This chain connects TRBV12-2 to TRBJ1-2. TRBV12-2 is marked as a pseudogene. CDR3 length: 13 amino acids. The DNA of the CDR3 is TGTGCAAGTCGCTTAGTAAGTTTTTATGGCTACACCTTC. Amino acids: CASRLVSFYGYTF.

V and J are TRBV10-1 and TRBJ2-2; D is possibly TRBD1 (5 bases). The CDR3 contains 15 residues. V lost 5 bases, J lost 2 bases, and 12 bases lay in between. Germline V lookup: CDR1 WNHNN, CDR2 SYGVQD (reference sequence). Written as DNA, the CDR3 is TGCGCCAGCAGTCGCAGACAGACTAACACCGGGGAGCTGTTTTTT. Its translation is CASSRRQTNTGELFF.

This clone came up a few times. The CDR3 sequence is CAWSWAGRNSNQPQHF. CDR3 nucleotide sequence: TGTGCCTGGAGTTGGGCCGGCAGGAATAGCAATCAGCCCCAGCATTTT. V gene TRBV30 combines with J gene TRBJ1-5; D is unresolved. Germline V gene data show CDR1 as GTSNPN and CDR2 as SVGIG (reference sequence). This CDR3 has 16 residues. With 2 bases removed from V and 0 bases from J, the gap between germline ends came to 14 bases.

The rearrangement links TRBV10-3 to TRBJ2-1; 10 nucleotides agree with TRBD2. This CDR3 has 14 residues. Germline trimming cut 10 bases from V and 3 bases from J; bases unmatched to any gene: 6. Germline loops: CDR1 ENHRY, CDR2 SYGVKD. The CDR3 spells CATRTSGNYNEQFF. The CDR3 DNA sequence: TGTGCCACCAGGACTAGCGGTAACTACAATGAGCAGTTCTTC.

The V gene is TRBV5-6, the J gene TRBJ2-5, with 11 bases lining up with TRBD2. From germline, CDR1 is SGHDT and CDR2 YYEEEE. V was pared by 4 bases and J by 5 bases, with 4 bases of the junction left unmatched. There are 14 residues in the CDR3. The CDR3: CASSLWTSGETQYF. The DNA for the CDR3 is TGTGCCAGCAGCCTTTGGACTAGCGGGGAGACCCAGTACTTC.

The V and J genes are TRBV23-1 and TRBJ1-1; tentatively, D is TRBD1 (6 bases). TRBV23-1 is placed among ORFs of uncertain function. Trimming shortened V by 7 bases and J by 0 bases, and 33 bases separated the two germline ends. The CDR3 extends over 21 amino acids. The CDR3 DNA sequence: TGCGCCAGCACCGCTCCCCTGATCCGGCAGGGGTGGTGGGGCGTGAACACTGAAGCTTTCTTT. Translating gives CASTAPLIRQGWWGVNTEAFF.

This clone was recorded only once. The rearrangement joins TRBV4-1 to TRBJ1-4; tentatively, D is TRBD1 (6 bases). V lost 2 bases to trimming and J lost 6 bases, with 10 bases between them. Germline CDR1 MGHRA, CDR2 YSYEKL. There are 14 residues in the CDR3. CDR3 sequence reads: CASSQRGGDEKLFF. The CDR3 DNA follows: TGCGCCAGCAGCCAAAGGGGGGGGGATGAAAAACTGTTTTTT.

This clone was found once. In nucleotides, the CDR3 is TGTGCCAGCAGCCAATCGTGGACAGGCGATGGCTACACCTTC. Its translation is CASSQSWTGDGYTF. The chain carries TRBV16 and TRBJ1-2, with 7 nucleotides matching TRBD1. Germline CDR1 and CDR2: KGHSY and FQNENV. The V segment lost 0 bases and the J segment 6 bases; nucleotides outside the gene matches: 4. The CDR3 runs 14 residues.

The J gene is TRBJ2-5, the V gene TRBV5-4; 8 nucleotides align to TRBD1. CDR1 SGHNT and CDR2 YYREEE come from the germline V gene (reference sequence). The CDR3 loop spans 15 amino acids. Unmatched junction bases numbered 4, after V lost 2 bases and J lost 1 base. The CDR3 region is CASSFLDRAQETQYF. The CDR3 nucleotides are TGTGCCAGCAGCTTCTTGGACAGGGCCCAAGAGACCCAGTACTTC.

The chain recombines TRBV7-2 with TRBJ2-3, with 7 bases fitting TRBD2. After removal of 1 base from V and 5 bases from J, the junction contained 6 bases not matched to a gene. This CDR3 has 15 residues. Germline loops: CDR1 SGHTA, CDR2 FQGNSA. The CDR3 spells CASSLEGGGGDTQYF. In DNA form, the CDR3 reads TGTGCCAGCAGCTTAGAGGGCGGCGGGGGAGATACGCAGTATTTT.

The chain is built from TRBV7-6 and TRBJ2-1; D call uncertain. Germline V CDR1 and CDR2: SGHVS, FNYEAQ. V gave up 0 bases and J gave up 5 bases, with 14 bases separating them. The CDR3 length is 16 residues. The CDR3: CASSLAARQLNNEQFF. CDR3 in DNA: TGTGCCAGCAGCTTAGCCGCTCGGCAGCTTAACAATGAGCAGTTCTTC.

This chain joins TRBV5-1 and TRBJ2-1; 8 bases map to TRBD2. Germline V gene sequence: CDR1 SGHRS, CDR2 YFSETQ. The V gene end was trimmed by 1 base and the J gene end by 8 bases; junction bases not matched to a gene: 14. The CDR3 runs 17 residues. CDR3 residues: CASSLRGVGRASHEQFF. The CDR3 bases are TGCGCCAGCAGCTTGCGGGGTGTCGGGAGGGCCTCCCATGAGCAGTTCTTC.

The chain recombines TRBV19 with TRBJ1-2; tentative D call: TRBD1 (5 bases). CDR1 is LNHDA, CDR2 SQIVND, per germline (reference sequence). V dropped 7 bases and J dropped 2 bases, with 17 bases sitting between them. CDR3 length: 15 residues. CDR3 nucleotide sequence: TGTGCCAGTACCCCTGGGGGACGCTGGAACTATGGCTACACCTTC. Protein: CASTPGGRWNYGYTF.

As to this clone: This sample also contains other DNA sequences that code for the same CDR3. The chain links TRBV7-2 to TRBJ1-5, with 8 nucleotides matching TRBD1. The CDR3 runs to 15 residues. Germline V lookup: CDR1 SGHTA, CDR2 FQGNSA. J lost 6 bases, V lost 2 bases, and 6 bases had no gene match. The DNA for the CDR3 is TGTGCCAGCAGCTTAAGACAGGGGCAAGGTCAGCCCCAGCATTTT. Its translation: CASSLRQGQGQPQHF.

This chain uses TRBV2 with TRBJ1-6; 8 positions match TRBD1. Germline values: CDR1 SNHLY, CDR2 FYNNEI. J gave up 7 bases and V 7 bases, and 3 bases lay outside the gene matches. The CDR3 spans 13 residues. Here the CDR3 DNA reads TGTGCCAGCATGGACAGGGCCAATTCACCCCTCCACTTT. It encodes CASMDRANSPLHF.

This chain uses TRBV10-3 with TRBJ2-5; 7 bases fit TRBD1. This CDR3 region has 14 residues. The V gene's germline CDR1 is ENHRY and CDR2 SYGVKD. Trimming removed 5 bases from V and 2 bases from J; junction bases left unmatched: 5. The CDR3 loop is CAISRDRDQETQYF. Here the CDR3 DNA reads TGTGCCATCAGTAGGGACAGAGATCAAGAGACCCAGTACTTC.

This clone occurred once. V is TRBV11-3 and J is TRBJ1-2; 7 bases are a match to TRBD1. The CDR3 spans 16 residues. The germline V gene has CDR1 SGHNT and CDR2 YENEEA. Trimming removed 1 base from V and 7 bases from J; junction bases left unmatched: 12. The CDR3 is CASSLVSYRGLAGYTF. The CDR3 coding sequence is TGTGCCAGCAGCTTAGTGAGTTATAGGGGGCTTGCTGGCTACACCTTC. Complete variable domain (other parts from reference TRBV11-3 and TRBJ1-2): EAGVVQSPRYKIIEKKQPVAFWCNPISGHNTLYWYLQNLGQGPELLIRYENEEAVDDSQLPKDRFSAERLKGVDSTLKIQPAELGDSAVYLCASSLVSYRGLAGYTFGSGTRLTVV.

The chain couples TRBV5-1 to TRBJ2-7; D possibly corresponds to TRBD2 (6 bases). The CDR3 covers 15 residues. Germline V gives CDR1 SGHRS, CDR2 YFSETQ. Trimming shortened V by 1 base and J by 4 bases, and 15 bases separated the two germline ends. The CDR3 loop reads CASSLSAGGGYEQYF. In DNA, the CDR3 is TGCGCCAGCAGCTTGTCAGCGGGCGGAGGGTACGAGCAGTACTTC.